Listed here are 26 T cell receptor beta chains from one sample, sequenced in a study of siplizumab effects on memory and regulatory T cells. TCRdb's table, derived via immunoSEQ multiplex PCR, lists solely in-frame clones and lacks some. In the table there are 85,000 to 130,000 clones, 85% to 95% of which are singletons. Sequencing input: Tregs sorted from blood. The source of these receptors is a human donor in good health.

The V gene is TRBV4-2, the J gene TRBJ1-4, with D hard to call. Looked up from germline, CDR1 is LGHNA and CDR2 is YNFKEQ. The ends were cut back, 9 bases at V and 4 bases at J, with 6 bases in the middle. CDR3 length equals 11 residues. The CDR3 region is CASRVNEKLFF. In nucleotides, the CDR3 is TGTGCCAGTAGAGTTAATGAAAAACTGTTTTTT.

The V call is TRBV4-1, the J call TRBJ1-5; 10 positions match TRBD1. J gave up 2 bases and V 1 base, and 8 bases lay outside the gene matches. This CDR3 contains 18 residues. Germline V gene lookup returns CDR1 MGHRA and CDR2 YSYEKL. This CDR3 reads CASSQGWGQGRGNQPQHF. The DNA for the CDR3 is TGCGCCAGCAGCCAAGGATGGGGACAGGGGAGGGGCAATCAGCCCCAGCATTTT.

The chain carries TRBV10-1 and TRBJ2-1, with D tentatively TRBD1 or TRBD2 (5 bases each). The CDR3 contains 14 residues. V was trimmed by 10 bases and J by 5 bases, leaving 18 bases between them. CDR1 and CDR2 (germline): WNHNN, SYGVQD (reference sequence). The CDR3 loop is CATALGTTDNEQFF. The CDR3 coding sequence is TGCGCCACGGCCCTGGGGACCACGGACAATGAGCAGTTCTTC.

The rearrangement joins TRBV7-9 to TRBJ2-7; the D is unclear. Germline V gene sequence: CDR1 SEHNR, CDR2 FQNEAQ (reference sequence). CDR3 length: 12 residues. Trimming stripped 3 bases from V and 10 bases from J, with 13 bases between. CDR3 protein: CASSFFQASQYF. The CDR3 DNA reads as TGTGCCAGCAGCTTTTTTCAGGCAAGTCAGTACTTC.

The chain is built from TRBV5-6 and TRBJ2-3, with D tentatively TRBD1 (6 bases). The CDR3 consists of 13 residues. Germline-derived CDR1 and CDR2 are SGHDT and YYEEEE. V gave up 3 bases and J gave up 9 bases, with 14 bases separating them. The CDR3 is CASSSTGFETQYF. Here the CDR3 DNA reads TGTGCCAGCAGCTCCACAGGGTTCGAAACGCAGTATTTT.

The chain combines TRBV5-1 with TRBJ2-4; 7 positions match TRBD1. Per the germline V gene, CDR1 is SGHRS and CDR2 is YFSETQ. With V trimmed by 7 bases and J by 0 bases, 13 bases remained unmatched. CDR3 length: 17 amino acids. The CDR3 is CASAQGSTLIAKNIQYF. CDR3 nucleotide sequence: TGCGCCAGCGCACAGGGGTCAACATTAATAGCCAAAAACATTCAGTACTTC. The full variable domain, completed using reference TRBV5-1 and TRBJ2-4, is KAGVTQTPRYLIKTRGQQVTLSCSPISGHRSVSWYQQTPGQGLQFLFEYFSETQRNKGNFPGRFSGRQFSNSRSEMNVSTLELGDSALYLCASAQGSTLIAKNIQYFGAGTRLSVL.

The rearrangement uses TRBV10-3 and TRBJ2-3, with a possible D match to TRBD2 (6 bases). Germline V lookup: CDR1 ENHRY, CDR2 SYGVKD. The length of the CDR3 is 13 residues. CDR3 loop: CPHRGGNTDTQYF. The DNA of the CDR3 is TGTCCCCATCGGGGCGGGAACACAGATACGCAGTATTTT.

This clone appeared once. The chain couples TRBV18 to TRBJ1-5, with 10 bases matching TRBD1. Germline lookup yields CDR1 KGHSH and CDR2 LQKENI. The CDR3 spans 15 residues. J was trimmed by 4 bases and V by 5 bases; bases with no gene match: 5. CDR3 loop: CASSRQGAGNQPQHF. DNA for the CDR3: TGTGCCAGCTCAAGACAGGGGGCTGGGAATCAGCCCCAGCATTTT.

This clone was seen once. The genes are TRBV7-8 and TRBJ2-1; no clear D gene. The V and J ends lost 3 bases and 6 bases respectively, with 6 bases between them. Germline-derived CDR1 and CDR2 are SGHVS and FQNEAQ. This CDR3 has 12 amino acids. The CDR3 protein is CASSLGLNEQFF. The CDR3 nucleotides are TGTGCCAGCAGCTTGGGTCTCAATGAGCAGTTCTTC.

The chain links TRBV11-3 to TRBJ2-5, with D uncertain. V was trimmed by 1 base and J by 0 bases, leaving 15 bases between them. The CDR3 has 17 residues. Germline-derived CDR1 and CDR2 are SGHNT and YENEEA. CDR3 nucleotides: TGTGCCAGCAGCTTAGGACGATGGGCCGACTACCAAGAGACCCAGTACTTC. Protein product: CASSLGRWADYQETQYF.

This chain joins TRBV28 and TRBJ1-2; weak D call: TRBD1 (6 bases). The length of the CDR3 is 18 residues. V was shortened by 2 bases and J by 4 bases, with 23 bases between the two germline ends. Germline CDR1 reads MDHEN; CDR2 reads SYDVKM. CDR3 residues: CASSLLLPINRASYGYTF. The DNA for the CDR3 is TGTGCCAGCAGTTTACTTTTACCGATTAACAGGGCTTCCTATGGCTACACCTTC.

The chain is built from TRBV6-5 and TRBJ1-1; the D is unclear. V dropped 4 bases and J dropped 6 bases, with 15 bases sitting between them. The germline V gene encodes CDR1 MNHEY and CDR2 SVGAGI. CDR3 length equals 14 residues. The chain's CDR3 is CASSLTAVQPEAFF. In nucleotides, the CDR3 is TGTGCCAGCAGTTTGACGGCAGTTCAACCTGAAGCTTTCTTT.

The V gene is TRBV28, the J gene TRBJ2-3; 8 bases line up with TRBD1. J was trimmed by 3 bases and V by 6 bases; bases with no gene match: 5. The germline CDR1 and CDR2 sequences are MDHEN and SYDVKM. This CDR3 has 14 residues. CDR3 protein: CASSGTGETDTQYF. CDR3 nucleotides: TGTGCCAGCAGCGGGACAGGCGAAACAGATACGCAGTATTTT.

V and J are TRBV6-1 and TRBJ2-7; D not certain. Germline CDR1 reads MNHNS; CDR2 reads SASEGT. The CDR3 contains 19 residues. Trimming cost V 4 bases and J 0 bases, with 25 bases left between them. The CDR3 spells CASSVYALIALESSYEQYF. Written as DNA, the CDR3 is TGTGCCAGCAGTGTTTACGCCTTAATTGCCCTAGAGAGCTCCTACGAGCAGTACTTC.

The rearrangement links TRBV5-1 to TRBJ2-3; 7 positions agree with TRBD2. Germline V CDR1 and CDR2: SGHRS, YFSETQ. V lost 0 bases to trimming and J lost 3 bases; unmatched junction nucleotides: 10. This CDR3 comprises 17 residues. CDR3 protein: CASSLAGGGGRTDTQYF. In DNA, the CDR3 is TGCGCCAGCAGCTTGGCCGGCGGGGGAGGGCGTACAGATACGCAGTATTTT. The full variable domain, completed using reference TRBV5-1 and TRBJ2-3, is KAGVTQTPRYLIKTRGQQVTLSCSPISGHRSVSWYQQTPGQGLQFLFEYFSETQRNKGNFPGRFSGRQFSNSRSEMNVSTLELGDSALYLCASSLAGGGGRTDTQYFGPGTRLTVL.

The chain couples TRBV6-5 to TRBJ1-3, with D possibly matching TRBD1 (6 bases). CDR3 length equals 15 residues. The germline V gene has CDR1 MNHEY and CDR2 SVGAGI. Trimming shortened V by 5 bases and J by 7 bases, and 18 bases separated the two germline ends. CDR3 region: CASSPRRGHLNTIYF. The DNA of the CDR3 is TGTGCCAGCAGTCCCCGACGGGGGCATTTGAACACCATATATTTT.

This clone was recorded only once. CDR3 nucleotides: TGCGCCAGCAGCTTGGAAAGTAGCGGGTTCTACAATGAGCAGTTCTTC. Translating gives CASSLESSGFYNEQFF. The rearrangement uses TRBV5-1 and TRBJ2-1, with 7 nucleotides matching TRBD2. The CDR3 extends over 16 amino acids. Trimming removed 0 bases from V and 3 bases from J; junction bases left unmatched: 6. Germline assignment: CDR1 SGHRS and CDR2 YFSETQ.

The chain employs TRBV6-6 and TRBJ1-5; D might be TRBD1 (5 bases). Per germline, CDR1 MNHNY and CDR2 SVGAGI (reference sequence). This CDR3 comprises 15 residues. The V end lost 7 bases, the J end lost 3 bases, and 16 bases lay between the germline ends. This CDR3 is CASTSSWGDNQPQHF. As DNA, the CDR3 is TGTGCCAGCACCTCCTCATGGGGGGACAATCAGCCCCAGCATTTT.

The chain recombines TRBV5-1 with TRBJ1-2; the D is unclear. There are 12 residues in the CDR3. Germline lookup yields CDR1 SGHRS and CDR2 YFSETQ. V lost 6 bases to trimming and J lost 14 bases, with 20 bases between them. The CDR3 region has the DNA TGCGCCAGCATCGCAATTACGGGCCTCCCGACCTTC. As protein: CASIAITGLPTF.

This chain joins TRBV28 and TRBJ2-1; the D is unclear. The germline V gene has CDR1 MDHEN and CDR2 SYDVKM. The germline V and J ends were trimmed by 3 bases and 5 bases, with 14 bases remaining between them. The CDR3 runs 15 residues. The CDR3 DNA sequence: TGTGCCAGCAGTTTGTCGGCCTCGGGTGACAATGAGCAGTTCTTC. Encoded protein: CASSLSASGDNEQFF.

The chain is built from TRBV18 and TRBJ2-7, with D perhaps matching TRBD1 (5 bases). The CDR3 spans 15 residues. With 0 bases removed from V and 4 bases from J, the gap between germline ends came to 13 bases. Germline CDR1 is KGHSH and CDR2 is LQKENI. The CDR3 region has the DNA TGTGCCAGCTCACCACCTCGCGTCCAGGGTTACGAGCAGTACTTC. This codes for CASSPPRVQGYEQYF.

This chain links TRBV18 with TRBJ2-4; 9 bases align to TRBD1. The germline V gene encodes CDR1 KGHSH and CDR2 LQKENI. V trimming: 6 bases; J trimming: 0 bases; junction bases outside the gene matches: 18. CDR3 length: 20 amino acids. The CDR3 is CASSGPPGTGTSLAKNIQYF. In DNA, the CDR3 is TGTGCCAGCTCGGGGCCCCCGGGGACAGGGACCTCGCTAGCCAAAAACATTCAGTACTTC.

The J gene is TRBJ1-2, the V gene TRBV28; possible D gene TRBD1, 5 bases. CDR1 and CDR2 from the germline V gene are MDHEN and SYDVKM. This CDR3 is 13 amino acids long. V lost 3 bases, J lost 4 bases, and 9 bases lay in between. The CDR3 DNA reads TGTGCCAGCAGTTTCACCAGGGTCTATGGCTACACCTTC. Translation gives CASSFTRVYGYTF.

V and J are TRBV2 and TRBJ1-4; D not certain. The V and J ends lost 6 bases and 6 bases respectively, with 8 bases between them. The CDR3 has 12 amino acids. Germline V gene lookup returns CDR1 SNHLY and CDR2 FYNNEI. CDR3 protein: CASRGNYEKLFF. In DNA, the CDR3 is TGTGCCAGCAGGGGGAATTATGAAAAACTGTTTTTT.

The chain couples TRBV12-2 to TRBJ2-3; TRBD2 was called by the table and not checked on the DNA. TRBV12-2 is a known pseudogene. This CDR3 has 18 amino acids. The chain's CDR3 is CASRLPPPMSASTDTQYF. Here the CDR3 DNA reads TGTGCAAGTCGCTTACCCCCCCCGATGAGCGCTAGCACAGATACGCAGTATTTT.

This chain connects TRBV9 to TRBJ1-2; tentatively, D is TRBD1 (5 bases). The length of the CDR3 is 13 residues. Germline CDR1 SGDLS, CDR2 YYNGEE. The germline V and J ends were trimmed by 0 bases and 4 bases, with 7 bases remaining between them. The CDR3 region is CASSVAQGYGYTF. For the CDR3, the DNA is TGTGCCAGCAGCGTAGCGCAGGGCTATGGCTACACCTTC.